One and the same sample provided the 11 T cell receptor beta chains below, sequenced in a study of T cell responses to AZD1222 COVID-19 vaccine. Libraries were prepared by immunoSEQ multiplex PCR; TCRdb keeps only in-frame clonotypes and omits some of them. The sample holds more than 95,000 clones, 85% to 90% seen once. The sequencing here drew on peripheral blood, taken on day 0 of AZD1222 vaccination. The source of these receptors is an adult in good health.

This chain uses TRBV12-3 or TRBV12-4 with TRBJ2-7; 7 bases line up with TRBD1. The CDR3 has 13 amino acids. The V and J ends lost 5 bases and 6 bases, in that order; junction bases with no gene match: 7. The CDR3 loop is CASSDRDNAEQYF. The CDR3, as DNA: TGTGCCAGCAGTGACAGGGATAATGCCGAGCAGTACTTC.

The V gene is TRBV30, the J gene TRBJ1-2, with a possible D match to TRBD1 (5 bases). Between the trimmed V and J ends, which lost 3 bases and 7 bases, there was a span of 15 bases. Per the germline V gene, CDR1 is GTSNPN and CDR2 is SVGIG (reference sequence). CDR3 length: 13 residues. This CDR3 is CAWRRGGTSGYTF. The CDR3 nucleotides are TGTGCCTGGAGAAGGGGAGGTACGAGTGGCTACACCTTC. The variable domain in full, with the rest retrieved from reference TRBV30 and TRBJ1-2, is SQTIHQWPATLVQPVGSPLSLECTVEGTSNPNLYWYRQAAGRGLQLLFYSVGIGQISSEVPQNLSASRPQDRQFILSSKKLLLSDSGFYLCAWRRGGTSGYTFGSGTRLTVV.

The V and J genes are TRBV29-1 and TRBJ1-2; unclear D gene. Per germline, CDR1 SQVTM and CDR2 ANQGSEA. Between the trimmed V and J ends, which lost 7 bases and 7 bases, there was a span of 13 bases. The CDR3 has 11 residues. The CDR3 is CSGWTVPGYTF. DNA of the CDR3: TGCAGCGGATGGACCGTCCCTGGCTACACCTTC.

The V gene is TRBV5-1, the J gene TRBJ2-5, with 9 bases matching TRBD2. Germline CDR1 and CDR2: SGHRS and YFSETQ. The CDR3 extends over 16 amino acids. With 1 base clipped from V and 4 bases from J, the junction kept 8 bases outside the gene matches. CDR3 bases: TGCGCCAGCAGCTTGTTCCCAGCGGGAGGTGGAGAGACCCAGTACTTC. Protein product: CASSLFPAGGGETQYF. Based on the CDR3 plus reference TRBV5-1 and TRBJ2-5, the full variable domain is KAGVTQTPRYLIKTRGQQVTLSCSPISGHRSVSWYQQTPGQGLQFLFEYFSETQRNKGNFPGRFSGRQFSNSRSEMNVSTLELGDSALYLCASSLFPAGGGETQYFGPGTRLLVL.

This chain connects TRBV5-1 to TRBJ2-7; 7 bases agree with TRBD2. The CDR3 is 11 amino acids. V lost 7 bases to trimming and J lost 5 bases; unmatched junction nucleotides: 3. Looked up from germline, CDR1 is SGHRS and CDR2 is YFSETQ. This CDR3 is CASQREHEQYF. CDR3 in DNA: TGCGCCAGCCAGCGGGAACACGAGCAGTACTTC.

The gene calls are TRBV5-6 and TRBJ2-7, with D possibly matching TRBD2 (5 bases). Deletions cut 4 bases from V and 6 bases from J, with 11 bases between. Germline V gene sequence: CDR1 SGHDT, CDR2 YYEEEE. The CDR3 has 12 residues. The CDR3 DNA follows: TGTGCCAGCAGCCATAAACGGGGCGAGCAGTACTTC. Translation: CASSHKRGEQYF.

This clone was recorded a few times. V is TRBV27 and J is TRBJ1-1, with D unresolved. Germline V gene lookup returns CDR1 MNHEY and CDR2 SMNVEV (reference sequence). Trimming took 0 bases from V and 0 from J, leaving 11 bases between them. The CDR3 contains 16 residues. CDR3 sequence (DNA): TGTGCCAGCAGTTTATCTCAGGTCGGTTTGAACACTGAAGCTTTCTTT. Translating gives CASSLSQVGLNTEAFF.

The CDR3 spells CASSFGVREQYF. CDR3 DNA: TGTGCCAGCAGCTTCGGGGTCCGGGAGCAGTACTTC. The V and J genes are TRBV11-2 and TRBJ2-7; TRBD2 is a possible D gene (5 bases). This CDR3 comprises 12 residues. The germline V and J ends were trimmed by 3 bases and 7 bases, with 10 bases remaining between them. The germline CDR1 and CDR2 sequences are SGHAT and FQNNGV. The full variable domain, rest sourced from reference TRBV11-2 and TRBJ2-7, is EAGVAQSPRYKIIEKRQSVAFWCNPISGHATLYWYQQILGQGPKLLIQFQNNGVVDDSQLPKDRFSAERLKGVDSTLKIQPAKLEDSAVYLCASSFGVREQYFGPGTRLTVT.

This chain connects TRBV6-5 to TRBJ1-2, with D uncertain. Germline V gene sequence: CDR1 MNHEY, CDR2 SVGAGI. Trimming took off 7 bases at V and 1 base at J, with 13 bases between the two ends. The CDR3 length is 14 residues. In DNA form, the CDR3 reads TGTGCCAGCACCTCTCGGCGGGGTAACTATGGCTACACCTTC. Translating it yields CASTSRRGNYGYTF.

The rearrangement links TRBV28 to TRBJ2-1; perhaps D is TRBD1 or TRBD2 (6 bases each). The V and J ends lost 2 bases and 13 bases respectively, with 12 bases between them. Germline V gene data show CDR1 as MDHEN and CDR2 as SYDVKM. The length of the CDR3 is 12 residues. CDR3 sequence (DNA): TGTGCCAGCAGTTTAAGGGGGACTCTACAGTTCTTC. Its translation: CASSLRGTLQFF.

The V call is TRBV7-3, the J call TRBJ2-2; weak D call: TRBD1 (5 bases). Looked up from germline, CDR1 is SGHTA and CDR2 is FQGTGA. V shed 5 bases and J shed 7 bases, with 14 bases lying between them. CDR3 length: 14 amino acids. CDR3 amino acids: CASSAQGVGGELFF. DNA for the CDR3: TGTGCCAGCAGCGCACAAGGGGTGGGCGGGGAGCTGTTTTTT.